The 24 T cell receptor beta chains below were found in one sample sequenced in a study of OX40 agonist ivuxolimab in advanced cancers. Produced via immunoSEQ multiplex PCR; TCRdb's table is partial and in-frame only. The sample has tens of thousands of clones; approximately 91% are singletons. Material: CD4+ or CD8+ T cells sorted from blood, obtained in a trial of the OX40 agonist ivuxolimab. Receptors originate from an adult with an advanced solid tumor such as melanoma, head and neck, liver or kidney cancer.

This chain links TRBV2 with TRBJ2-7, with D unclear. The germline CDR1 and CDR2 sequences are SNHLY and FYNNEI. The V end lost 2 bases, the J end lost 6 bases, and 5 bases lay between the germline ends. The CDR3 totals 11 residues. In DNA form, the CDR3 reads TGTGCCAGCAGTGAATTCGGCGAGCAGTACTTC. Protein sequence: CASSEFGEQYF.

V usage is TRBV6-5 and J usage is TRBJ2-5, with D perhaps matching TRBD2 (6 bases). Germline V gives CDR1 MNHEY, CDR2 SVGAGI. V lost 3 bases and J 6 bases, leaving 17 bases between the germline ends. This CDR3 is built from 15 residues. Here the CDR3 reads CASSYNWPGRQTQYF. The DNA of the CDR3 is TGTGCCAGCAGTTATAATTGGCCAGGGAGGCAGACCCAGTACTTC.

This rearrangement joins TRBV2 to TRBJ2-1, with 7 bases lining up with TRBD1. CDR3 length: 15 amino acids. The germline CDR1 and CDR2 sequences are SNHLY and FYNNEI. V shed 4 bases and J 2 bases; nucleotides not matched to a gene: 5. In DNA form, the CDR3 reads TGTGCCAGCAGTGTAGGGACAGAGGCCTACAATGAGCAGTTCTTC. The encoded protein is CASSVGTEAYNEQFF. Looking up the rest from reference TRBV2 and TRBJ2-1 gives the full variable domain: EPEVTQTPSHQVTQMGQEVILRCVPISNHLYFYWYRQILGQKVEFLVSFYNNEISEKSEIFDDQFSVERPDGSNFTLKIRSTKLEDSAMYFCASSVGTEAYNEQFFGPGTRLTVL.

This clone was counted a single time. The chain carries TRBV7-6 and TRBJ2-5, with 9 bases matching TRBD2. V lost 6 bases to trimming and J lost 3 bases; unmatched junction nucleotides: 11. Germline values: CDR1 SGHVS, CDR2 FNYEAQ. CDR3 length: 16 amino acids. Here the CDR3 reads CASSGLLAGFEETQYF. In nucleotides, the CDR3 is TGTGCCAGCAGTGGTCTCCTAGCGGGATTTGAAGAGACCCAGTACTTC.

The CDR3 sequence is CASGFPAQETQYF. The CDR3 DNA reads TGTGCCAGCGGGTTTCCAGCGCAAGAGACCCAGTACTTC. The rearrangement joins TRBV28 to TRBJ2-5; D ambiguous. This CDR3 has 13 amino acids. CDR1 and CDR2 (germline): MDHEN, SYDVKM. Trimming took off 8 bases at V and 2 bases at J, with 12 bases between the two ends.

The chain combines TRBV10-3 with TRBJ2-3; TRBD1 might be the D (6 bases). V was clipped by 3 bases and J by 3 bases, with 16 bases between them. Germline CDR1 and CDR2: ENHRY and SYGVKD. The CDR3 loop spans 16 amino acids. CDR3 bases: TGTGCCATCAGTGAATTTCCGGACAGAGTGACAGATACGCAGTATTTT. Protein: CAISEFPDRVTDTQYF.

The chain uses TRBV7-9 and TRBJ2-5, with no clear D. The CDR3 covers 13 residues. V was pared by 4 bases and J by 2 bases, with 8 bases between. CDR1 and CDR2 (germline): SEHNR, FQNEAQ (reference sequence). Here the CDR3 DNA reads TGTGCCAGCAGCTCAATCAAGCAAGAGACCCAGTACTTC. It translates to CASSSIKQETQYF. Using reference TRBV7-9 and TRBJ2-5 for the parts outside the CDR3, the full variable domain is DTGVSQNPRHKITKRGQNVTFRCDPISEHNRLYWYRQTLGQGPEFLTYFQNEAQLEKSRLLSDRFSAERPKGSFSTLEIQRTEQGDSAMYLCASSSIKQETQYFGPGTRLLVL.

This chain connects TRBV7-9 to TRBJ2-5; D unclear. The germline gives CDR1 SEHNR, CDR2 FQNEAQ (reference sequence). The CDR3 is 13 amino acids. With 0 bases removed from V and 2 bases from J, the gap between germline ends came to 4 bases. The DNA of the CDR3 is TGTGCCAGCAGCTTAGCTCAACAAGAGACCCAGTACTTC. Protein product: CASSLAQQETQYF.

The CDR3 DNA reads as TGTGCCAGCAGTCTTGGTTCCGGGGAGCTGTTTTTT. Protein product: CASSLGSGELFF. The gene calls are TRBV11-3 and TRBJ2-2, with no clear D. CDR1 SGHNT and CDR2 YENEEA come from the germline V gene. The CDR3 runs to 12 residues. The ends were cut back, 6 bases at V and 6 bases at J, with 8 bases in the middle.

This chain connects TRBV28 to TRBJ1-1; D is uncertain. CDR1 is MDHEN and CDR2 is SYDVKM in the germline V gene. Between the trimmed V and J ends, which lost 3 bases and 4 bases, there was a span of 15 bases. The CDR3 length is 15 residues. In nucleotides, the CDR3 is TGTGCCAGCAGTTTCACCACGTTTCAGGTCACTGAAGCTTTCTTT. This translates into CASSFTTFQVTEAFF.

This clone was recorded a few times. CDR3 sequence reads: CASSYLGGYTF. The CDR3 nucleotides read TGTGCCAGCAGTTATTTGGGAGGCTACACCTTC. The chain joins TRBV6-6 to TRBJ1-2; D gene ambiguous. The CDR3 runs 11 residues. The V end was cut by 3 bases, the J end by 8 bases, with 7 bases between. The V gene's germline CDR1 is MNHNY and CDR2 SVGAGI (reference sequence).

The V and J genes are TRBV6-1 and TRBJ2-2; D is possibly TRBD1 or TRBD2 (5 bases each). Germline CDR1 reads MNHNS; CDR2 reads SASEGT. V was shortened by 6 bases and J by 1 base, with 6 bases between the two germline ends. This CDR3 has 13 residues. The CDR3: CASRRGNTGELFF. The CDR3 DNA sequence: TGTGCCAGCAGGAGGGGGAACACCGGGGAGCTGTTTTTT.

This clone was observed a few times. The chain is built from TRBV7-6 and TRBJ1-1; D call uncertain. CDR3 length: 14 amino acids. V dropped 1 base and J dropped 6 bases, with 12 bases sitting between them. CDR1 and CDR2 (germline): SGHVS, FNYEAQ. DNA of the CDR3: TGTGCCAGCAGCTTAGTGCGGGGTGGAGCTGAAGCTTTCTTT. This sequence encodes CASSLVRGGAEAFF. Complete variable domain (other parts from reference TRBV7-6 and TRBJ1-1): GAGVSQSPRYKVTKRGQDVALRCDPISGHVSLYWYRQALGQGPEFLTYFNYEAQQDKSGLPNDRFSAERPEGSISTLTIQRTEQRDSAMYRCASSLVRGGAEAFFGQGTRLTVV.

The chain carries TRBV11-2 and TRBJ1-2; 9 bases fit TRBD1. J lost 3 bases, V lost 5 bases, and 4 bases had no gene match. The CDR3 totals 14 residues. CDR1 and CDR2 from the germline V gene are SGHAT and FQNNGV. The CDR3 loop is CASSPDRGDYGYTF. The CDR3 DNA follows: TGTGCCAGCAGCCCCGACAGGGGGGACTATGGCTACACCTTC.

The V and J genes are TRBV2 and TRBJ2-1; 9 nucleotides agree with TRBD2. V was clipped by 7 bases and J by 8 bases; unmatched bases: 27. The germline V gene has CDR1 SNHLY and CDR2 FYNNEI. The CDR3 covers 20 residues. The CDR3: CASTPGGGSGRVFREDEQFF. DNA for the CDR3: TGTGCCAGCACCCCGGGGGGGGGTAGCGGGAGAGTATTTAGGGAGGATGAGCAGTTCTTC.

The chain joins TRBV30 to TRBJ2-6; TRBD2 is a possible D gene (5 bases). This CDR3 is built from 16 residues. With 0 bases removed from V and 0 bases from J, the gap between germline ends came to 9 bases. Germline V gives CDR1 GTSNPN, CDR2 SVGIG (reference sequence). The CDR3 DNA sequence: TGTGCCTGGAGTGTCCAGGACTTCTCTGGGGCCAACGTCCTGACTTTC. This codes for CAWSVQDFSGANVLTF.

This chain uses TRBV6-1 with TRBJ2-7; possible D gene TRBD1, 6 bases. Germline V gene lookup returns CDR1 MNHNS and CDR2 SASEGT. This CDR3 contains 16 residues. V was pared by 2 bases and J by 6 bases, with 20 bases between. CDR3 sequence (DNA): TGTGCCAGCAGTGAAAATTTCGGGACATTTGGGGGCGAGCAGTACTTC. Translating gives CASSENFGTFGGEQYF.

The chain has TRBV28 and TRBJ2-2, with 13 bases that match TRBD2. The V gene end was trimmed by 4 bases and the J gene end by 2 bases; junction bases not matched to a gene: 4. CDR1 and CDR2 from the germline V gene are MDHEN and SYDVKM. This CDR3 comprises 17 residues. The CDR3 loop reads CASSWTSGRSNTGELFF. The CDR3 nucleotides read TGTGCCAGCAGTTGGACTAGCGGGAGATCAAACACCGGGGAGCTGTTTTTT.

V is TRBV11-2 and J is TRBJ1-6; no clear D gene. The V end was cut by 0 bases, the J end by 7 bases, with 10 bases between. The CDR3 is made up of 15 amino acids. CDR1 and CDR2 (germline): SGHAT, FQNNGV. CDR3 amino acids: CASSLDGMYNSPLHF. Written as DNA, the CDR3 is TGTGCCAGCAGCTTAGATGGGATGTACAATTCACCCCTCCACTTT. Based on the CDR3 plus reference TRBV11-2 and TRBJ1-6, the full variable domain is EAGVAQSPRYKIIEKRQSVAFWCNPISGHATLYWYQQILGQGPKLLIQFQNNGVVDDSQLPKDRFSAERLKGVDSTLKIQPAKLEDSAVYLCASSLDGMYNSPLHFGNGTRLTVT.

This rearrangement joins TRBV2 to TRBJ2-4; TRBD1 or TRBD2 may be the D gene (5 bases each). The CDR3 spans 17 residues. Looked up from germline, CDR1 is SNHLY and CDR2 is FYNNEI. V was shortened by 0 bases and J by 0 bases, with 12 bases between the two germline ends. DNA for the CDR3: TGTGCCAGCAGTGAAGCGCTTGGGACGGGAGCCAAAAACATTCAGTACTTC. Translation: CASSEALGTGAKNIQYF.

The rearrangement uses TRBV9 and TRBJ2-1, with 8 bases lining up with TRBD2. Trimming took 0 bases from V and 3 from J; bases not matched to a gene: 5. The germline V gene has CDR1 SGDLS and CDR2 YYNGEE. The CDR3 is 16 amino acids. As DNA, the CDR3 is TGTGCCAGCAGCGTAGGAAGCGGGAGCGGCTACAATGAGCAGTTCTTC. Amino acids: CASSVGSGSGYNEQFF.

This clone was counted once. The chain employs TRBV7-9 and TRBJ1-4; a weak D match, TRBD1 (6 bases). Trimming removed 7 bases at V and 4 bases at J, with 16 bases between. Looked up from germline, CDR1 is SEHNR and CDR2 is FQNEAQ (reference sequence). The CDR3 is made up of 15 amino acids. CDR3 sequence: CASTYGGLHNEKLFF. In DNA, the CDR3 is TGTGCCAGCACCTATGGGGGCCTACATAATGAAAAACTGTTTTTT. Full variable domain (remainder filled in from reference TRBV7-9 and TRBJ1-4): DTGVSQNPRHKITKRGQNVTFRCDPISEHNRLYWYRQTLGQGPEFLTYFQNEAQLEKSRLLSDRFSAERPKGSFSTLEIQRTEQGDSAMYLCASTYGGLHNEKLFFGSGTQLSVL.

The chain carries TRBV7-9 and TRBJ2-2, with a possible D match to TRBD1 (5 bases). The CDR3 length is 17 residues. Germline-derived CDR1 and CDR2 are SEHNR and FQNEAQ (reference sequence). V lost 5 bases, J lost 0 bases, and 16 bases lay in between. CDR3 coding DNA: TGTGCCAGCAGCCCAGACAGATTAGCTACGAACACCGGGGAGCTGTTTTTT. The encoded protein is CASSPDRLATNTGELFF.

This rearrangement joins TRBV7-9 to TRBJ2-1; D is undetermined. V lost 2 bases and J 2 bases, leaving 13 bases between the germline ends. There are 16 residues in the CDR3. CDR1 and CDR2 from the germline V gene are SEHNR and FQNEAQ (reference sequence). Here the CDR3 DNA reads TGTGCCAGCAGCTTAATCGGCCAGGAGACCTACAATGAGCAGTTCTTC. Translation: CASSLIGQETYNEQFF.